Given below is one TCR beta chain in context. The sample originates from a study of control samples from healthy donors and cancer patients. The CDR3 extends over 14 amino acids. Germline V gene lookup returns CDR1 MNHEY and CDR2 SMNVEV (reference sequence). V lost 8 bases and J lost 2; bases outside the gene matches: 5. Only in-frame clones appear in the TCRdb table, and some are missing; sequencing was by immunoSEQ multiplex PCR. Among about 140,000 clones, roughly 94% were seen once, and the ten largest hold about 12%. Source material: blood. V and J are TRBV27 and TRBJ2-7; TRBD1 matches at 11 bases. This sequence was found in a man aged 35 to 55 in good health. The CDR3 DNA reads TGTGCCAGCCGGGGGACAGGGGGAACCTACGAGCAGTACTTC. This encodes CASRGTGGTYEQYF.